One sample yielded the 11 T cell receptor beta chains listed below, sequenced in a study of T cell repertoires in cytomegalovirus infection. Their specific antigens are unknown. TCRdb reprocessed the reads with MiXCR, giving one entry per CDR3 protein. The data show hundreds of thousands of distinct CDR3 sequences, approximately 33% seen once. The source was cultured CD8+ T cells from PBMCs, collected from culture after CMV antigen stimulation. Receptors originate from a human donor in good health (CMV status not recorded). Some clones in this sample may be carry-over from other donors' samples.

Concerning this clonotype: Its ends do not fully match the called genes, so a read error is possible. The V and J genes are TRBV7-4 and TRBJ1-1, with D possibly being TRBD1 (5 bases). The CDR3 has 14 residues. Germline V lookup: CDR1 SGHVT, CDR2 SQSDAQ. The CDR3 DNA is TGTACCAGCAGCTCCCCCCGGGGGGGGGAGGAAGCTTTCTTT. Protein product: CTSSSPRGGEEAFF.

A few counts support this clonotype. The chain uses TRBV7-9 and TRBJ2-7; D is perhaps TRBD1 (5 bases). V gave up 0 bases and J gave up 3 bases, with 12 bases separating them. The V gene's germline CDR1 is SEHNR and CDR2 FQNEAQ (reference sequence). CDR3 length: 15 amino acids. The CDR3, as DNA: TGTGCCAGCAGCTTAGCGTCATCAGGGAACTACGAGCAGTACTTC. Its translation is CASSLASSGNYEQYF.

The chain has TRBV7-9 and TRBJ2-5; 10 bases line up with TRBD1. The germline V gene has CDR1 SEHNR and CDR2 FQNEAQ (reference sequence). The CDR3 is 17 amino acids. Germline trimming cut 4 bases from V and 5 bases from J; bases unmatched to any gene: 13. The CDR3 sequence is CASSSSGTGEMTETQYF. CDR3 coding DNA: TGTGCCAGCAGCTCTTCCGGGACAGGGGAAATGACGGAGACCCAGTACTTC.

The gene calls are TRBV28 and TRBJ1-5; tentatively, D is TRBD1 (5 bases). V was clipped by 5 bases and J by 9 bases, with 8 bases between them. The CDR3 covers 11 residues. Per germline, CDR1 MDHEN and CDR2 SYDVKM. Here the CDR3 reads CASSPGWPQHF. The CDR3 DNA reads TGTGCCAGCAGTCCAGGGTGGCCCCAGCATTTT. Drawing the rest from reference TRBV28 and TRBJ1-5, the complete variable domain is DVKVTQSSRYLVKRTGEKVFLECVQDMDHENMFWYRQDPGLGLRLIYFSYDVKMKEKGDIPEGYSVSREKKERFSLILESASTNQTSMYLCASSPGWPQHFGDGTRLSIL.

The rearrangement links TRBV7-6 to TRBJ2-3; 7 bases match TRBD2. V was clipped by 1 base and J by 3 bases; unmatched bases: 7. The CDR3 spans 16 residues. Germline V gene lookup returns CDR1 SGHVS and CDR2 FNYEAQ. The CDR3 DNA sequence: TGTGCCAGCAGCTTAGATGGAGCGGGGCGGACAGATACGCAGTATTTT. Its translation is CASSLDGAGRTDTQYF.

This sequence joins TRBV4-1 and TRBJ1-4, with 9 bases aligning to TRBD1. The V gene end was trimmed by 3 bases and the J gene end by 6 bases; junction bases not matched to a gene: 5. The V gene's germline CDR1 is MGHRA and CDR2 YSYEKL. The CDR3 contains 15 residues. The CDR3 DNA reads as TGCGCCAGCAGCCACCATACAGGGGGCGATGAAAAACTGTTTTTT. It yields the protein CASSHHTGGDEKLFF.

This clonotype was counted between two and nine times. J is TRBJ2-1 and V is TRBV12-3 or TRBV12-4, with 10 bases that match TRBD1. The CDR3 length is 14 residues. The V segment lost 4 bases and the J segment 10 bases; nucleotides outside the gene matches: 7. CDR3 DNA: TGTGCCAGCAGTTCCCCGGGACAGGGGATGGAGCAGTTCTTC. The encoded protein is CASSSPGQGMEQFF.

This clonotype was found a few times. V gene TRBV7-6 combines with J gene TRBJ2-7, with 7 bases lining up with TRBD2. The length of the CDR3 is 15 residues. V trimming: 1 base; J trimming: 5 bases; junction bases outside the gene matches: 8. Per the germline V gene, CDR1 is SGHVS and CDR2 is FNYEAQ. CDR3: CASSLEVAAGDEQYF. In DNA form, the CDR3 reads TGTGCCAGCAGCTTAGAGGTCGCCGCGGGGGACGAGCAGTACTTC.

This chain links TRBV6-6 with TRBJ1-6; D possibly corresponds to TRBD1 (5 bases). The germline V gene has CDR1 MNHNY and CDR2 SVGAGI (reference sequence). CDR3 length equals 16 residues. Trimming removed 5 bases at V and 11 bases at J, with 22 bases between. CDR3 coding DNA: TGTGCCAGCAGTCCTAGGGTCGGGGCCTTGGAGGCACCCCTCCACTTT. The encoded protein is CASSPRVGALEAPLHF.

The V gene is TRBV28, the J gene TRBJ2-3, with D maybe TRBD2 (5 bases). This CDR3 has 15 amino acids. Germline V CDR1 and CDR2: MDHEN, SYDVKM. V dropped 4 bases and J dropped 2 bases, with 13 bases sitting between them. CDR3 region: CASSSYGLLTDTQYF. The CDR3, as DNA: TGTGCCAGCAGTTCCTATGGACTTCTCACAGATACGCAGTATTTT.

This chain links TRBV27 with TRBJ2-7; D unclear. CDR1 and CDR2 from the germline V gene are MNHEY and SMNVEV (reference sequence). Deletions cut 5 bases from V and 6 bases from J, with 8 bases between. The CDR3 consists of 11 residues. CDR3 sequence (DNA): TGTGCCAGCAGTCGACTCGGCGAGCAGTACTTC. Translation gives CASSRLGEQYF.